These T cell receptor beta chains were read from a single sample in a study of cytomegalovirus exposure and HLA in healthy donors. The protocol was immunoSEQ multiplex PCR, while the TCRdb copy is restricted to in-frame clones and leaves out a portion. The sample lists 90,000 to 140,000 clones, about four fifths occurring once. The sequencing input was PBMCs. These receptors were taken from a young man in good health and CMV-seronegative. CDR3s include the opening cysteine and the closing phenylalanine or tryptophan. D genes are given only for firm matches. Size is stated for part of the rows, as once, few or many counts, or as a class when the clone is expanded.

>.|TRBJ1-1|.|TRBV11-2
TGTGCCAGCAGCTCGGGTGTGAACACTGAAGCTTTCTTT
CASSSGVNTEAFF
>few|TRBJ2-7|TRBD2|TRBV5-1
TGCGCCAGCAGCTTACGGGCTAGCGGGAGCTTAACTCCCTACGAGCAGTACTTC
CASSLRASGSLTPYEQYF
>few|TRBJ1-1|.|TRBV29-1
TGCAGCTTTGTCAGGGAGGGGGGAGCTTTCTTT
CSFVREGGAFF
>.|TRBJ1-1|TRBD1|TRBV6-6
TGTGCCACTGGCTTTAGGACAGGGGGGGGATTGGGTCAAGCTTTCTTT
CATGFRTGGGLGQAFF
>few|TRBJ2-2|.|TRBV6-5
TGTGCCAGCAGTTCAGGGACTTTCACCGGGGAGCTGTTTTTT
CASSSGTFTGELFF
>once|TRBJ2-2|.|TRBV5-1
TGCGCCAGCAGCTTGCTAAACGGGGAGCTGTTTTTT
CASSLLNGELFF
>.|TRBJ1-2|TRBD1|TRBV10-2
TGCGCCAGCAGTGAGTACGGGGACAGAGCTAACTATGGCTACACCTTC
CASSEYGDRANYGYTF
>few|TRBJ1-5|TRBD1|TRBV28
TGTGCCAGCAGTTTACGAGGACAGGGAACTCAGCCCCAGCATTTT
CASSLRGQGTQPQHF
>.|TRBJ1-1|.|TRBV25-1
TGTGCCAGCAGTGCCGGGTCGCATGAAGCTTTCTTT
CASSAGSHEAFF
>few|TRBJ2-4|TRBD1|TRBV5-4
TGTGCCAGCAGTTTGAAGACAGGGGGACCAAACATTCAGTACTTC
CASSLKTGGPNIQYF
>.|TRBJ2-3|.|TRBV18
TGTGCCAGCTCGGACAGCCGCACAGATACGCAGTATTTT
CASSDSRTDTQYF